The sample holds one count of the clone carrying this TCR beta chain. Its antigen is not identified. This table comes from immunoSEQ multiplex PCR, and its TCRdb copy is limited to in-frame clones, with some not included. The data contain around 29,000 clones, approximately 90% of them seen just once; the ten biggest clones take up 20% to 25%. Over chemoradiotherapy, repertoires were sampled more than once. The source of the sample is a study of chemoradiotherapy in HPV16-positive cancers. Study details: Functional T-cell assays on a couple of HPV16-positive patients' cells defined candidate HPV-specific clones and common TCR motifs. Study-wide points: Functional assays defining HPV-specific T cells used only a couple of HPV16-positive patients. Better recurrence-free survival went with HPV-responsive T-cell expansion in HPV16-positive patients.

The CDR3 length is 13 residues. The J segment lost 6 bases and the V segment lost 2 bases, leaving 3 bases of the junction unmatched. Germline lookup yields CDR1 MNHEY and CDR2 SMNVEV (reference sequence). The V call is TRBV27, the J call TRBJ1-1; 7 nucleotides agree with TRBD1. The material was blood, obtained from a patient who underwent chemoradiotherapy. The sequence came from a human donor with HPV-associated anogenital cancer. The CDR3 DNA reads as TGTGCCAGCAGTTTAATACAGGGGCCTGAAGCTTTCTTT. The encoded protein is CASSLIQGPEAFF.